This T cell receptor beta chain originates from a study of T cell responses to AZD1222 COVID-19 vaccine. Comments on this clone: The antigen is not known.

The assay was immunoSEQ multiplex PCR, and TCRdb's table has in-frame clones only and misses some. The sample carries just under 150,000 clones, 86% recorded once. Study-level results: There were mostly white British donors and more females than males, and clonal diversity was possibly underestimated.

Germline CDR1 is MNHEY and CDR2 is SVGAGI. This CDR3 is built from 15 residues. V was shortened by 6 bases and J by 0 bases, with 12 bases between the two germline ends. Second-dose intervals near 4 or 12 weeks were combined. V and J are TRBV6-5 and TRBJ1-3, with D tentatively TRBD1 (6 bases). The source material was peripheral blood, sampled 28 days after the second AZD1222 dose. This TCR was recovered from an adult who received the AZD1222 COVID-19 vaccine. The CDR3 reads CASRPSGASGNTIYF. The CDR3 coding sequence is TGTGCCAGCAGACCCTCAGGGGCCTCTGGAAACACCATATATTTT.